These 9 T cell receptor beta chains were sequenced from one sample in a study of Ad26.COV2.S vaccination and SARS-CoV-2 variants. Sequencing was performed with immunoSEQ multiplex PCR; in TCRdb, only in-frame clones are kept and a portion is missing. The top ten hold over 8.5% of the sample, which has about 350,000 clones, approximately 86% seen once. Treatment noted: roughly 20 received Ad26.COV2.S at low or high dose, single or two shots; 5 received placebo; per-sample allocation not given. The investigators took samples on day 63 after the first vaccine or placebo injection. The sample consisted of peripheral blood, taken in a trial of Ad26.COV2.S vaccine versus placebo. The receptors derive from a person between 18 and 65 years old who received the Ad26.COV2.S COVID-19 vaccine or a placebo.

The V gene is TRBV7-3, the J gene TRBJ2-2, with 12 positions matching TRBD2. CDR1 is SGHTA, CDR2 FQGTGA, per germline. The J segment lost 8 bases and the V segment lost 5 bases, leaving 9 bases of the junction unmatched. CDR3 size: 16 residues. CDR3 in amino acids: CASSPRLAGDIGELFF. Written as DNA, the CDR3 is TGTGCCAGCAGCCCAAGACTAGCGGGAGATATAGGGGAGCTGTTTTTT.

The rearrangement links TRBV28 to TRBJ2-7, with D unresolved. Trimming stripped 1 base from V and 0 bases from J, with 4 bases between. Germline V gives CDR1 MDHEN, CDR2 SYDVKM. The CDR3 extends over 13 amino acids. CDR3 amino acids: CASSLYSSYEQYF. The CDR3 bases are TGTGCCAGCAGTTTATACAGCTCCTACGAGCAGTACTTC.

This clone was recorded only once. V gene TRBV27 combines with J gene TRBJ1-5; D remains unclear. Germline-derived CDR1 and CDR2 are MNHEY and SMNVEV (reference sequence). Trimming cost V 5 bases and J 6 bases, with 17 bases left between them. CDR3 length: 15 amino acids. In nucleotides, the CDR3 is TGTGCCAGCAGTCCTGCAGACCAGACGGGTCAGCCCCAGCATTTT. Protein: CASSPADQTGQPQHF.

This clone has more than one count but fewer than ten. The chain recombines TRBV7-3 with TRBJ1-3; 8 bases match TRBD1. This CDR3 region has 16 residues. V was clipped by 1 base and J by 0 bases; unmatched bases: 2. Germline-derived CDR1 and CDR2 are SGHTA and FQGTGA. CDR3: CASSLRGQDSGNTIYF. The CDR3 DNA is TGTGCCAGCAGCTTAAGGGGACAGGACTCTGGAAACACCATATATTTT.

CDR3 protein: CASSHLRGGTEAFF. Written as DNA, the CDR3 is TGTGCCAGCAGCCACCTCAGGGGAGGCACTGAAGCTTTCTTT. The V gene is TRBV16, the J gene TRBJ1-1, with D possibly being TRBD1 (6 bases). Trimming removed 3 bases from V and 4 bases from J, with 12 bases in between. The CDR3 has 14 residues. CDR1 KGHSY and CDR2 FQNENV come from the germline V gene.

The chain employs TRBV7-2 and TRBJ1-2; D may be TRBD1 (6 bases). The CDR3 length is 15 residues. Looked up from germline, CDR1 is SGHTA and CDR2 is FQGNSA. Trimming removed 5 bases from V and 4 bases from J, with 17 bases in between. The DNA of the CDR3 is TGTGCCAGCAGCCCCAAGGGGGGAACTATCTATGGCTACACCTTC. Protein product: CASSPKGGTIYGYTF.

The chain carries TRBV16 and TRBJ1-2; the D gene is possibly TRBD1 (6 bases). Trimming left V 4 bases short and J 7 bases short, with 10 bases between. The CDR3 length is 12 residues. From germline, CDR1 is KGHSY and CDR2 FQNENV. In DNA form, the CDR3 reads TGTGCCAGCAGCCGAACAGGGTTTGGCTACACCTTC. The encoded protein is CASSRTGFGYTF.

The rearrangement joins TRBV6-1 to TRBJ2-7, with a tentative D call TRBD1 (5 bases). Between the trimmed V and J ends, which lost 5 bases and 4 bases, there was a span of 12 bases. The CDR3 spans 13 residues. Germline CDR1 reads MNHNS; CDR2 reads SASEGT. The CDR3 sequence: CASSQTAMYEQYF. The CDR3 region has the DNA TGTGCCAGCAGTCAGACAGCCATGTACGAGCAGTACTTC.

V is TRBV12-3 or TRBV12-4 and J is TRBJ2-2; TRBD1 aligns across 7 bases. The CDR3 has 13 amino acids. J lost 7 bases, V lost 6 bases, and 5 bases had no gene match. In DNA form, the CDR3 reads TGTGCCAGCAGGGCCTCAGGGGGCGGGGAGCTGTTTTTT. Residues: CASRASGGGELFF.